The 26 T cell receptor beta chains reported below all come from one sample, sequenced in a study of shared clonotypes between healthy human individuals. Clones were read by immunoSEQ multiplex PCR, and TCRdb kept only the in-frame ones, dropping some. The repertoire holds about 680,000 clones, with about three quarters as singletons. Sequences were obtained from memory CD4+ T cells sorted from blood. Stated subset: CD45RA-negative fraction. Receptors originate from a woman aged 25-40 years in good health.

The chain carries TRBV11-2 and TRBJ1-1; D ambiguous. The CDR3 spans 15 residues. Germline lookup yields CDR1 SGHAT and CDR2 FQNNGV. V gave up 0 bases and J gave up 1 base, with 9 bases separating them. The CDR3 sequence is CASSLDARSNTEAFF. The CDR3 DNA reads TGTGCCAGCAGCTTAGACGCCAGATCGAACACTGAAGCTTTCTTT. The full variable domain, rest sourced from reference TRBV11-2 and TRBJ1-1, is EAGVAQSPRYKIIEKRQSVAFWCNPISGHATLYWYQQILGQGPKLLIQFQNNGVVDDSQLPKDRFSAERLKGVDSTLKIQPAKLEDSAVYLCASSLDARSNTEAFFGQGTRLTVV.

The V and J genes are TRBV28 and TRBJ2-7; TRBD2 matches at 11 bases. The ends lost 3 bases at V and 2 bases at J; junction bases unmatched: 3. The CDR3 consists of 15 residues. Germline V gives CDR1 MDHEN, CDR2 SYDVKM. CDR3 amino acids: CASSFRGLAAYEQYF. CDR3 sequence (DNA): TGTGCCAGCAGTTTTCGGGGACTAGCGGCCTACGAGCAGTACTTC.

V and J are TRBV7-7 and TRBJ2-7; TRBD1 aligns across 9 bases. Germline CDR1 reads SSHAT; CDR2 reads FNYEAQ (reference sequence). V lost 5 bases, J lost 2 bases, and 4 bases stayed unmatched. This CDR3 is built from 14 residues. The CDR3 sequence is CASSIGQGPYEQYF. The DNA for the CDR3 is TGTGCCAGCAGCATTGGACAGGGGCCCTACGAGCAGTACTTC.

This clone was observed a single time. The chain links TRBV29-1 to TRBJ2-5; 10 nucleotides agree with TRBD1. J was trimmed by 4 bases and V by 0 bases; bases with no gene match: 5. Germline V gene lookup returns CDR1 SQVTM and CDR2 ANQGSEA. The CDR3 covers 15 residues. For the CDR3, the DNA is TGCAGCGTTGAAGATCGAGACAGGGGGCCAGAGACCCAGTACTTC. Translated: CSVEDRDRGPETQYF.

V and J are TRBV19 and TRBJ2-6; 8 bases fit TRBD2. The CDR3 is made up of 17 amino acids. The germline V gene has CDR1 LNHDA and CDR2 SQIVND (reference sequence). The ends lost 6 bases at V and 0 bases at J; junction bases unmatched: 7. This CDR3 reads CASSPSGRLSGANVLTF. The CDR3 region has the DNA TGTGCCAGTAGCCCTAGCGGGCGACTCTCTGGGGCCAACGTCCTGACTTTC.

The CDR3 DNA sequence: TGCGCCAGCAGCAGAACTAGCGGAAGTCTCGACAATGAGCAGTTCTTC. This sequence encodes CASSRTSGSLDNEQFF. The chain uses TRBV5-1 and TRBJ2-1, with 8 bases matching TRBD2. Germline assignment: CDR1 SGHRS and CDR2 YFSETQ. This CDR3 is built from 16 residues. V lost 4 bases, J lost 5 bases, and 11 bases stayed unmatched.

There are many counts of this clone. This chain connects TRBV4-1 to TRBJ2-7, with D tentatively TRBD1 (6 bases). Germline loops: CDR1 MGHRA, CDR2 YSYEKL. V was pared by 1 base and J by 0 bases, with 10 bases between. The CDR3 covers 15 residues. The CDR3 nucleotides are TGCGCCAGCAGCCAAGGGACAGCAAACTCCTACGAGCAGTACTTC. Its protein is CASSQGTANSYEQYF.

The chain links TRBV7-6 to TRBJ2-4; 9 bases are a match to TRBD2. This CDR3 comprises 21 residues. V lost 0 bases, J lost 1 base, and 16 bases stayed unmatched. Germline lookup yields CDR1 SGHVS and CDR2 FNYEAQ. The CDR3 here is CASSLAKPLASGIGAKNIQYF. The CDR3 DNA sequence: TGTGCCAGCAGCTTAGCGAAGCCGTTGGCTAGCGGGATCGGGGCCAAAAACATTCAGTACTTC.

A remark on this clone: Additional DNA sequences in this sample encode the identical CDR3. The chain couples TRBV2 to TRBJ2-2; TRBD1 agrees at 7 bases. The CDR3 length is 14 residues. Germline CDR1 and CDR2: SNHLY and FYNNEI. J lost 2 bases, V lost 6 bases, and 3 bases had no gene match. The CDR3 nucleotides are TGTGCCAGCAGCCGGGACAGCAACACCGGGGAGCTGTTTTTT. Residues: CASSRDSNTGELFF.

The rearrangement uses TRBV30 and TRBJ2-2; D perhaps matches TRBD1 (6 bases). Trimming pared 3 bases from V and 0 bases from J, leaving 8 bases between. The CDR3 sequence is 14 residues long. Germline-derived CDR1 and CDR2 are GTSNPN and SVGIG (reference sequence). This CDR3 reads CAWRKGANTGELFF. As DNA, the CDR3 is TGTGCCTGGAGGAAGGGGGCGAACACCGGGGAGCTGTTTTTT.

The CDR3 DNA reads as TGTGCCAGCAACGGACACAGGCATCAGCCCCAGCATTTT. Its translation is CASNGHRHQPQHF. V usage is TRBV5-6 and J usage is TRBJ1-5; D may be TRBD1 (5 bases). CDR1 is SGHDT and CDR2 is YYEEEE in the germline V gene. The CDR3 extends over 13 amino acids. Trimming took 6 bases from V and 5 from J, leaving 12 bases between them. The entire variable domain, with the rest obtained from reference TRBV5-6 and TRBJ1-5, is as follows: DAGVTQSPTHLIKTRGQQVTLRCSPKSGHDTVSWYQQALGQGPQFIFQYYEEEERQRGNFPDRFSGHQFPNYSSELNVNALLLGDSALYLCASNGHRHQPQHFGDGTRLSIL.

The V and J genes are TRBV5-1 and TRBJ2-3; 9 bases map to TRBD1. Germline V gene sequence: CDR1 SGHRS, CDR2 YFSETQ. The CDR3 has 17 amino acids. V was clipped by 4 bases and J by 0 bases; unmatched bases: 9. CDR3 loop: CASSRGQGRGSTDTQYF. The DNA for the CDR3 is TGCGCCAGCAGCCGAGGACAGGGGAGGGGAAGCACAGATACGCAGTATTTT.

This clone was detected only a few times. V is TRBV7-2 and J is TRBJ1-1; D perhaps matches TRBD1 (5 bases). This CDR3 contains 14 residues. The V and J ends lost 2 bases and 3 bases respectively, with 10 bases between them. CDR1 is SGHTA and CDR2 is FQGNSA in the germline V gene. CDR3 in DNA: TGTGCCAGCAGCTTACAGGGAGGGGACACTGAAGCTTTCTTT. Its translation is CASSLQGGDTEAFF.

This clone was detected ten times or more. This chain connects TRBV7-7 to TRBJ2-1; 10 positions agree with TRBD2. Germline CDR1 and CDR2: SSHAT and FNYEAQ (reference sequence). This CDR3 has 13 amino acids. Unmatched junction bases numbered 1, after V lost 4 bases and J lost 7 bases. CDR3 sequence (DNA): TGTGCCAGCAGCTCGGGACTAGCGAATGAGCAGTTCTTC. Protein product: CASSSGLANEQFF.

This chain joins TRBV6-6 and TRBJ1-1; possible D gene TRBD1, 6 bases. V lost 0 bases and J lost 5, with 16 bases in between. The CDR3 spans 16 residues. Germline-derived CDR1 and CDR2 are MNHNY and SVGAGI (reference sequence). CDR3: CASSYSKTGPGTEAFF. The CDR3 DNA sequence: TGTGCCAGCAGTTACTCGAAAACAGGGCCGGGAACTGAAGCTTTCTTT.

This sequence joins TRBV10-1 and TRBJ1-5; D is unresolved. V was trimmed by 0 bases and J by 1 base, leaving 7 bases between them. Germline CDR1 WNHNN, CDR2 SYGVQD (reference sequence). This CDR3 comprises 15 residues. The CDR3 bases are TGCGCCAGCAGTGAGTCGTTCGGGAGCAATCAGCCCCAGCATTTT. This sequence encodes CASSESFGSNQPQHF.

This clone was found a few times. The chain links TRBV5-6 to TRBJ1-5; 7 bases are a match to TRBD1. V lost 4 bases to trimming and J lost 11 bases; unmatched junction nucleotides: 9. Per germline, CDR1 SGHDT and CDR2 YYEEEE. This CDR3 has 13 amino acids. Here the CDR3 DNA reads TGTGCCAGCAGCCGTGACAGGGCAGGGGCCCAGCATTTT. It yields the protein CASSRDRAGAQHF.

The rearrangement links TRBV7-2 to TRBJ2-3; no clear D. This CDR3 region has 13 residues. The ends were cut back, 6 bases at V and 5 bases at J, with 12 bases in the middle. The V gene's germline CDR1 is SGHTA and CDR2 FQGNSA. CDR3 sequence (DNA): TGTGCCAGCAGTTCCGACCCCGAAGATACGCAGTATTTT. Translated, it gives CASSSDPEDTQYF.

A few counts support this clone. V usage is TRBV2 and J usage is TRBJ2-7; 10 bases line up with TRBD2. This CDR3 has 16 amino acids. The trim removed 6 bases at V and 1 base at J, leaving 9 bases unmatched. In germline, CDR1 is SNHLY, CDR2 FYNNEI. CDR3 in amino acids: CASRVLRTSGSYEQYF. The CDR3 DNA sequence: TGTGCCAGCAGGGTTTTGCGGACTAGCGGTTCCTACGAGCAGTACTTC. Full variable domain (rest looked up from reference TRBV2 and TRBJ2-7): EPEVTQTPSHQVTQMGQEVILRCVPISNHLYFYWYRQILGQKVEFLVSFYNNEISEKSEIFDDQFSVERPDGSNFTLKIRSTKLEDSAMYFCASRVLRTSGSYEQYFGPGTRLTVT.

This clone has a handful of counts. This chain connects TRBV27 to TRBJ2-1, with TRBD2 matching over 10 bases. CDR1 is MNHEY, CDR2 SMNVEV, per germline (reference sequence). Unmatched junction bases numbered 12, after V lost 6 bases and J lost 7 bases. CDR3 length equals 16 residues. This CDR3 reads CASSHRASGSRNEQFF. DNA of the CDR3: TGTGCCAGCAGCCACCGGGCTAGCGGGAGTAGAAATGAGCAGTTCTTC.

V usage is TRBV5-1 and J usage is TRBJ1-1, with D maybe TRBD1 (6 bases). There are 16 residues in the CDR3. Trimming stripped 0 bases from V and 1 base from J, with 13 bases between. Germline-derived CDR1 and CDR2 are SGHRS and YFSETQ. The CDR3 is CASSLVVTGPNTEAFF. CDR3 coding DNA: TGCGCCAGCAGCTTGGTCGTGACAGGCCCGAACACTGAAGCTTTCTTT.

The chain uses TRBV28 and TRBJ1-2, with TRBD1 as a possible D gene (5 bases). Germline V gene sequence: CDR1 MDHEN, CDR2 SYDVKM. V was shortened by 6 bases and J by 3 bases, with 11 bases between the two germline ends. The CDR3 has 13 residues. CDR3 bases: TGTGCCAGCAGGGAAGCGGGGGACTATGGCTACACCTTC. It is translated as CASREAGDYGYTF.

This chain joins TRBV18 and TRBJ2-1, with TRBD2 matching over 13 bases. This CDR3 is built from 15 residues. After removal of 5 bases from V and 5 bases from J, the junction contained 3 bases not matched to a gene. Germline CDR1 and CDR2: KGHSH and LQKENI. Here the CDR3 reads CASSFGTSGDNEQFF. The CDR3 nucleotides are TGTGCCAGCTCATTCGGGACTAGCGGGGACAATGAGCAGTTCTTC.

The chain is built from TRBV7-6 and TRBJ2-2, with unresolved D. The germline V gene has CDR1 SGHVS and CDR2 FNYEAQ. The V end was cut by 8 bases, the J end by 1 base, with 8 bases between. The CDR3 has 13 residues. The CDR3 sequence is CASLKENTGELFF. In DNA form, the CDR3 reads TGTGCCAGCCTTAAGGAGAACACCGGGGAGCTGTTTTTT.

The chain joins TRBV5-1 to TRBJ2-1; D is uncertain. CDR1 and CDR2 from the germline V gene are SGHRS and YFSETQ. This CDR3 spans 18 amino acids. Trimming shortened V by 0 bases and J by 0 bases, and 16 bases separated the two germline ends. CDR3 residues: CASSLDPYMGPSYNEQFF. The CDR3 coding sequence is TGCGCCAGCAGCTTGGACCCTTACATGGGTCCCTCCTACAATGAGCAGTTCTTC. Complete variable domain (other parts from reference TRBV5-1 and TRBJ2-1): KAGVTQTPRYLIKTRGQQVTLSCSPISGHRSVSWYQQTPGQGLQFLFEYFSETQRNKGNFPGRFSGRQFSNSRSEMNVSTLELGDSALYLCASSLDPYMGPSYNEQFFGPGTRLTVL.

The gene calls are TRBV18 and TRBJ2-3; 7 bases align to TRBD2. The ends lost 0 bases at V and 6 bases at J; junction bases unmatched: 12. Looked up from germline, CDR1 is KGHSH and CDR2 is LQKENI. There are 17 residues in the CDR3. CDR3 sequence (DNA): TGTGCCAGCTCACCACCGGGACTACGGGGGAAGGGGGATACGCAGTATTTT. This encodes CASSPPGLRGKGDTQYF.